Shown below are 4 T cell receptor beta chains from a single sample sequenced in a study of shared clonotypes between healthy human individuals. Profiled with immunoSEQ multiplex PCR; TCRdb holds only in-frame clones, not every one. The sample yields about 480,000 clones, roughly 85% seen once. Sequencing input: PBMCs. Receptor source: a woman in her 40s in good health. Some clones in this sample may be carry-over from other donors' samples.

This chain joins TRBV15 and TRBJ2-5; 9 nucleotides match TRBD2. V lost 1 base, J lost 5 bases, and 11 bases stayed unmatched. Germline CDR1 LNHNV, CDR2 YYDKDF (reference sequence). CDR3 length: 17 amino acids. The CDR3 DNA sequence: TGTGCCACCAGCAGAGTCGGTAGCGGGAGAGGCAGGGAGACCCAGTACTTC. Protein sequence: CATSRVGSGRGRETQYF.

The genes are TRBV9 and TRBJ2-2; TRBD2 aligns across 9 bases. There are 18 residues in the CDR3. From germline, CDR1 is SGDLS and CDR2 YYNGEE. V lost 0 bases to trimming and J lost 4 bases; unmatched junction nucleotides: 10. The CDR3 region is CASSVVRSGRWGTGELFF. DNA of the CDR3: TGTGCCAGCAGCGTAGTACGTAGCGGGAGATGGGGCACCGGGGAGCTGTTTTTT.

A single count supports this clone. The chain joins TRBV18 to TRBJ2-5; 8 bases map to TRBD1. Germline CDR1 and CDR2: KGHSH and LQKENI. There are 15 residues in the CDR3. V shed 1 base, J shed 4 bases, and the junction held 5 bases outside the gene matches. CDR3 protein: CASSPQPGGRETQYF. In nucleotides, the CDR3 is TGTGCCAGCTCACCACAGCCAGGGGGCAGAGAGACCCAGTACTTC.

The CDR3 coding sequence is TGTGCCAGCAACACGGTGGGCGGGAGCACAGATACGCAGTATTTT. Residues: CASNTVGGSTDTQYF. This chain uses TRBV7-2 with TRBJ2-3; D possibly corresponds to TRBD2 (5 bases). The CDR3 extends over 15 amino acids. Trimming took off 7 bases at V and 0 bases at J, with 14 bases between the two ends. CDR1 is SGHTA and CDR2 is FQGNSA in the germline V gene.